The 9 T cell receptor beta chains below were found in one sample sequenced in a study of T cell repertoires in cytomegalovirus infection. TCRdb itself ran the reads through MiXCR, one entry per CDR3 protein. The sample contains about 920,000 distinct CDR3 sequences, less than 35% of which appear only once. Antigens of these TCRs are unknown. The sequenced sample was cultured CD8+ T cells from PBMCs, obtained from culture after CMV antigen stimulation. All receptors derive from a human donor in good health (CMV status not recorded). Some clones in this sample may be carry-over from other donors' samples.

This clonotype was seen only a few times. V and J are TRBV29-1 and TRBJ2-1; weak D call: TRBD1 (6 bases). V dropped 3 bases and J dropped 0 bases, with 12 bases sitting between them. Looked up from germline, CDR1 is SQVTM and CDR2 is ANQGSEA. CDR3 length: 15 residues. CDR3 sequence reads: CSVDPGTYSYNEQFF. As DNA, the CDR3 is TGCAGCGTTGACCCCGGGACATACTCCTACAATGAGCAGTTCTTC.

This clonotype was detected once. The chain has TRBV7-3 and TRBJ2-3; TRBD2 matches at 7 bases. Germline CDR1 and CDR2: SGHTA and FQGTGA. V gave up 4 bases and J gave up 0 bases; unmatched junction bases: 7. The CDR3 loop spans 16 amino acids. CDR3 nucleotide sequence: TGTGCCAGCAGCTCAGTCCTACTAGCGAGCACAGATACGCAGTATTTT. It encodes CASSSVLLASTDTQYF.

The chain links TRBV6-5 to TRBJ2-1; 12 bases align to TRBD1. In germline, CDR1 is MNHEY, CDR2 SVGAGI. The CDR3 covers 18 residues. With V trimmed by 6 bases and J by 0 bases, 9 bases remained unmatched. The CDR3 bases are TGTGCCAGCAGCACCGGGACAGGGGGCGTTTTCTCCTACAATGAGCAGTTCTTC. Its protein product is CASSTGTGGVFSYNEQFF.

The chain employs TRBV6-1 and TRBJ1-4; D gene ambiguous. Trimming took off 6 bases at V and 8 bases at J, with 10 bases between the two ends. Germline CDR1 MNHNS, CDR2 SASEGT. CDR3 length: 12 amino acids. The CDR3 bases are TGTGCCAGCAGAACGGGGTTGGAAAAACTGTTTTTT. It translates to CASRTGLEKLFF.

Points on this clonotype: A much larger clone is a single base away; this may be a read error. CDR3 loop: CAGSATGEGGTGELFF. The CDR3 DNA follows: TGTGCCGGCAGCGCGACAGGGGAGGGAGGAACCGGGGAGCTGTTTTTT. The chain uses TRBV7-6 and TRBJ2-2; possible D gene TRBD1, 8 bases. Looked up from germline, CDR1 is SGHVS and CDR2 is FNYEAQ. The CDR3 has 16 amino acids.

This chain joins TRBV7-6 and TRBJ2-3, with 8 bases matching TRBD2. CDR3 length: 15 residues. V lost 6 bases and J lost 6; bases outside the gene matches: 11. Per the germline V gene, CDR1 is SGHVS and CDR2 is FNYEAQ. The CDR3 sequence is CASRRDGGAWDTQYF. The DNA for the CDR3 is TGTGCCAGCAGAAGGGACGGGGGGGCGTGGGATACGCAGTATTTT.

This clonotype appeared a few times. The V gene is TRBV6-6, the J gene TRBJ2-3; 7 bases fit TRBD2. This CDR3 has 13 residues. The V gene's germline CDR1 is MNHNY and CDR2 SVGAGI (reference sequence). Losses at the gene ends were 9 bases for V and 10 bases for J; bases not matched to a gene: 13. CDR3 region: CASTLLTGGAQYF. The CDR3 region has the DNA TGTGCCAGTACCCTGCTCACTGGGGGGGCGCAGTATTTT.

V and J are TRBV4-1 and TRBJ2-1; a weak D match, TRBD2 (6 bases). Germline values: CDR1 MGHRA, CDR2 YSYEKL. Trimming left V 1 base short and J 7 bases short, with 11 bases between. The CDR3 totals 14 residues. The CDR3 region is CASSQVLAENEQFF. The CDR3 DNA follows: TGCGCCAGCAGCCAAGTACTAGCCGAAAATGAGCAGTTCTTC.

This chain links TRBV5-1 with TRBJ1-2; 9 nucleotides align to TRBD1. The V gene end was trimmed by 4 bases and the J gene end by 8 bases; junction bases not matched to a gene: 9. This CDR3 comprises 14 residues. Germline V lookup: CDR1 SGHRS, CDR2 YFSETQ. CDR3 amino acids: CASSAPGQGSGYTF. DNA for the CDR3: TGCGCCAGCAGCGCGCCGGGACAGGGCAGCGGCTACACCTTC. The full variable domain, its missing parts supplied by reference TRBV5-1 and TRBJ1-2, is KAGVTQTPRYLIKTRGQQVTLSCSPISGHRSVSWYQQTPGQGLQFLFEYFSETQRNKGNFPGRFSGRQFSNSRSEMNVSTLELGDSALYLCASSAPGQGSGYTFGSGTRLTVV.